Shown below are 7 T cell receptor beta chains from a single sample sequenced in a study of blood T cell repertoires in COVID-19 (dated by TCRdb to 2020 to 2022). The library was prepared using the immunoSEQ multiplex PCR assay. TCRdb obtained this table from immuneACCESS and retained in-frame rearrangements with V and J assigned. These tables miss some clones; where compared with another copy, unresolved V genes account for less than half of the shortfall, and the remainder is unexplained. The sample contains 250,000 or so clones, 90% to 95% of them found a single time. The ten largest account for more than 1% of the sample. The sequencing input was PBMCs or T cells enriched from blood (not recorded which). These receptors all stem from a human donor in a cohort exposed to, infected with or recovered from COVID-19 (not recorded which). The donor label of this sample is uncertain.

J is TRBJ2-6 and V is TRBV29-1, with 7 bases lining up with TRBD1. The junction had 8 bases not matched to a gene; V was cut back by 6 bases and J by 0 bases. CDR1 and CDR2 from the germline V gene are SQVTM and ANQGSEA. This CDR3 region has 16 residues. The CDR3 reads CSVLGQPDSGANVLTF. The CDR3 nucleotides are TGCAGCGTCCTGGGACAGCCCGACTCTGGGGCCAACGTCCTGACTTTC.

V and J are TRBV6-2 or TRBV6-3 and TRBJ2-7; perhaps TRBD1 as D (5 bases). Germline V gene sequence: CDR1 MNHEY, CDR2 SVGEGT. This CDR3 has 13 residues. With 5 bases removed from V and 1 base from J, the gap between germline ends came to 9 bases. The CDR3 coding sequence is TGTGCCAGCAGTGCAGGGTTTTCCTACGAGCAGTACTTC. Amino acid sequence: CASSAGFSYEQYF.

The V gene is TRBV27, the J gene TRBJ1-1; TRBD1 is a possible D gene (5 bases). This CDR3 has 15 residues. Germline CDR1 and CDR2: MNHEY and SMNVEV (reference sequence). V lost 9 bases and J lost 5, with 22 bases in between. The chain's CDR3 is CASRWSGGSGTEAFF. CDR3 coding DNA: TGTGCCAGTCGTTGGAGCGGGGGAAGTGGTACTGAAGCTTTCTTT.

The gene calls are TRBV30 and TRBJ2-5; 9 bases agree with TRBD2. This CDR3 comprises 19 residues. V was clipped by 4 bases and J by 0 bases; unmatched bases: 18. Germline V gene sequence: CDR1 GTSNPN, CDR2 SVGIG (reference sequence). In DNA form, the CDR3 reads TGTGCCTGGACCCAAACCCCCCTACGTAGCGGGGGATACCAAGAGACCCAGTACTTC. Its protein product is CAWTQTPLRSGGYQETQYF.

V gene TRBV7-2 combines with J gene TRBJ1-2; a weak D match, TRBD1 (6 bases). The length of the CDR3 is 15 residues. Trimming left V 1 base short and J 8 bases short, with 17 bases between. Germline assignment: CDR1 SGHTA and CDR2 FQGNSA. CDR3 nucleotide sequence: TGTGCCAGCAGCTTAGGTTCCCCAGGGGTAAGCGGCTACACCTTC. Translation: CASSLGSPGVSGYTF.

This chain connects TRBV18 to TRBJ2-5; D unclear. V was clipped by 3 bases and J by 0 bases, with 2 bases between them. Germline loops: CDR1 KGHSH, CDR2 LQKENI. The CDR3 is 12 residues long. CDR3 DNA: TGTGCCAGCTCACCCTACCAAGAGACCCAGTACTTC. Translated: CASSPYQETQYF.

This chain joins TRBV11-2 and TRBJ2-1; no clear D gene. The length of the CDR3 is 13 residues. Germline V gives CDR1 SGHAT, CDR2 FQNNGV. Trimming removed 3 bases at V and 10 bases at J, with 13 bases between. The CDR3 DNA reads as TGTGCCAGCAGCTTTCCCCCACTGGTCGAGCAGTTCTTC. Translation: CASSFPPLVEQFF.